The rows below give T cell receptor beta chains drawn from one sample of a study of response to subunit inactivated influenza vaccine. From the RT-PCR reads, TCRdb called clonotypes with MiXCR, one entry per CDR3 protein. The repertoire holds about 780,000 distinct CDR3 sequences, about a fifth seen once, with roughly 11% in the top ten. The specimen was PBMCs from blood, collected roughly 5 days after vaccination. These receptors were obtained from a man aged 50 to 59 who received an inactivated influenza vaccine. CDR3s include the opening cysteine and the closing phenylalanine or tryptophan. Each record gives: J gene, clone size, D gene, V gene, CDR3 protein, CDR3 DNA. The D gene is left open where the match is weak. The listing skips clone size in some rows; elsewhere it reads once, few, many or a size class.

J gene: TRBJ1-4
clone size: -
D gene: -
V gene: TRBV7-9
CDR3 protein: CASSPSGVSTNEKLFF
CDR3 DNA: TGTGCCAGCAGCCCTTCGGGGGTTTCAACTAATGAAAAACTGTTTTTT

J gene: TRBJ1-2
clone size: -
D gene: -
V gene: TRBV3-1
CDR3 protein: CASSQDFGAANYGYTF
CDR3 DNA: TGTGCCAGCAGCCAAGATTTCGGGGCAGCAAATTATGGCTACACCTTC

J gene: TRBJ2-6
clone size: -
D gene: -
V gene: TRBV6-5
CDR3 protein: CASSYRDLGANVLTF
CDR3 DNA: TGTGCCAGCAGTTACCGTGACCTCGGGGCCAACGTCCTGACTTTC

J gene: TRBJ2-4
clone size: -
D gene: -
V gene: TRBV7-9
CDR3 protein: CASSQPAAKNIQYF
CDR3 DNA: TGTGCCAGCAGCCAGCCGGCGGCCAAAAACATTCAGTACTTC

J gene: TRBJ2-3
clone size: few
D gene: TRBD1
V gene: TRBV15
CDR3 protein: CATSREGQGTDTQYF
CDR3 DNA: TGTGCCACCAGCAGAGAAGGACAGGGGACAGATACGCAGTATTTT

J gene: TRBJ2-5
clone size: -
D gene: -
V gene: TRBV18
CDR3 protein: CASSPGALGEETQYF
CDR3 DNA: TGTGCCAGCTCACCAGGTGCGTTGGGAGAAGAGACCCAGTACTTC

J gene: TRBJ2-1
clone size: -
D gene: TRBD2
V gene: TRBV24-1
CDR3 protein: CATSDTSGGRWNEQFF
CDR3 DNA: TGTGCCACCAGTGATACAAGCGGGGGAAGATGGAATGAGCAGTTCTTC

J gene: TRBJ2-3
clone size: many
D gene: TRBD2
V gene: TRBV7-2
CDR3 protein: CASSPHLSGVSTDTQYF
CDR3 DNA: TGTGCCAGCAGCCCGCACCTTAGCGGGGTTAGCACAGATACGCAGTATTTT

J gene: TRBJ2-5
clone size: -
D gene: -
V gene: TRBV5-1
CDR3 protein: CASSFNVRKPGPETQYF
CDR3 DNA: TGCGCCAGCAGCTTTAACGTACGGAAACCGGGCCCCGAGACCCAGTACTTC

J gene: TRBJ1-2
clone size: many
D gene: -
V gene: TRBV4-3
CDR3 protein: CASSQDWAGQDYGYTF
CDR3 DNA: TGCGCCAGCAGCCAAGATTGGGCGGGTCAGGACTATGGCTACACCTTC

J gene: TRBJ2-6
clone size: -
D gene: TRBD1
V gene: TRBV10-3
CDR3 protein: CAIRPTGAGANVLTF
CDR3 DNA: TGTGCCATCAGACCTACAGGGGCTGGGGCCAACGTCCTGACTTTC

J gene: TRBJ2-7
clone size: -
D gene: -
V gene: TRBV27
CDR3 protein: CASSPSGTSGEQYF
CDR3 DNA: TGTGCCAGCAGTCCATCCGGGACTTCTGGCGAGCAGTACTTC

J gene: TRBJ2-1
clone size: few
D gene: -
V gene: TRBV12-3/TRBV12-4
CDR3 protein: CASSSDPGRYFF
CDR3 DNA: TGTGCCAGCAGCTCAGATCCGGGACGCTATTTCTTC

J gene: TRBJ2-1
clone size: few
D gene: -
V gene: TRBV9
CDR3 protein: CASSIRTVFSEQFF
CDR3 DNA: TGTGCCAGCAGCATTCGGACAGTTTTCTCTGAGCAGTTCTTC

J gene: TRBJ2-1
clone size: many
D gene: TRBD2
V gene: TRBV4-3
CDR3 protein: CASSQDWEGQDNEQFF
CDR3 DNA: TGCGCCAGCAGCCAAGATTGGGAGGGCCAGGACAATGAGCAGTTCTTC

J gene: TRBJ2-1
clone size: few
D gene: TRBD2
V gene: TRBV7-9
CDR3 protein: CASSLSGRVSDEQFF
CDR3 DNA: TGTGCCAGCAGCTTAAGCGGGAGGGTTAGCGATGAGCAGTTCTTC

J gene: TRBJ2-3
clone size: few
D gene: TRBD1
V gene: TRBV18
CDR3 protein: CASGQTQYF
CDR3 DNA: TGTGCCTCGGGACAGACCCAGTATTTT

J gene: TRBJ2-2
clone size: many
D gene: TRBD2
V gene: TRBV12-3/TRBV12-4
CDR3 protein: CASSFLAGRGGELFF
CDR3 DNA: TGTGCCAGCAGTTTCCTAGCGGGAAGGGGCGGGGAGCTGTTTTTT

J gene: TRBJ2-2
clone size: few
D gene: -
V gene: TRBV5-1
CDR3 protein: CASSLVHTGELFF
CDR3 DNA: TGCGCCAGCAGCTTGGTTCACACCGGGGAGCTGTTTTTT

J gene: TRBJ2-7
clone size: few
D gene: TRBD2
V gene: TRBV7-2
CDR3 protein: CASSLRLAGVLSEQYF
CDR3 DNA: TGTGCCAGCAGCCTCAGACTAGCGGGAGTACTTTCCGAGCAGTACTTC

J gene: TRBJ2-7
clone size: many
D gene: -
V gene: TRBV19
CDR3 protein: CASSRRTAGYEQYF
CDR3 DNA: TGTGCCAGTAGTAGACGGACAGCTGGCTACGAGCAGTACTTC

J gene: TRBJ2-5
clone size: -
D gene: TRBD2
V gene: TRBV20-1
CDR3 protein: CSAYELAGGIRETQYF
CDR3 DNA: TGCAGTGCCTACGAATTAGCGGGGGGGATACGAGAGACCCAGTACTTC

J gene: TRBJ2-1
clone size: few
D gene: TRBD2
V gene: TRBV7-8
CDR3 protein: CASSLGWTRLSYNEQFF
CDR3 DNA: TGTGCCAGCAGCTTAGGATGGACTAGACTCTCCTACAATGAGCAGTTCTTC

J gene: TRBJ2-7
clone size: few
D gene: -
V gene: TRBV20-1
CDR3 protein: CSARAVRTEQYF
CDR3 DNA: TGCAGTGCTAGAGCGGTGCGGACGGAGCAGTACTTC

J gene: TRBJ1-2
clone size: -
D gene: -
V gene: TRBV11-2
CDR3 protein: CASSRWTDHDYGYTF
CDR3 DNA: TGTGCCAGCAGCAGATGGACAGATCATGACTATGGCTACACCTTC

J gene: TRBJ2-7
clone size: many
D gene: TRBD1
V gene: TRBV5-1
CDR3 protein: CASSSQGAEEQYF
CDR3 DNA: TGCGCCAGCAGCTCTCAGGGGGCAGAGGAGCAGTACTTC

J gene: TRBJ2-5
clone size: many
D gene: -
V gene: TRBV12-3/TRBV12-4
CDR3 protein: CASSITWAGETQYF
CDR3 DNA: TGTGCCAGCAGTATCACATGGGCTGGGGAGACCCAGTACTTC

J gene: TRBJ1-4
clone size: once
D gene: TRBD1
V gene: TRBV4-3
CDR3 protein: CASSQEGTANEKLFF
CDR3 DNA: TGCGCCAGCAGCCAAGAAGGGACAGCTAATGAAAAACTGTTTTTT

J gene: TRBJ2-3
clone size: -
D gene: TRBD1
V gene: TRBV3-1
CDR3 protein: CASSQEGQGDDTQYF
CDR3 DNA: TGTGCCAGCAGCCAAGAAGGGCAGGGGGACGATACGCAGTATTTT

J gene: TRBJ2-2
clone size: -
D gene: -
V gene: TRBV20-1
CDR3 protein: CSASNRADTGELFF
CDR3 DNA: TGCAGTGCTAGTAACAGGGCGGACACCGGGGAGCTGTTTTTT

J gene: TRBJ2-3
clone size: -
D gene: TRBD2
V gene: TRBV5-1
CDR3 protein: CASSSGTRGTDTQYF
CDR3 DNA: TGCGCCAGCAGCTCCGGGACTAGGGGGACAGATACGCAGTATTTT

J gene: TRBJ2-7
clone size: few
D gene: -
V gene: TRBV6-1
CDR3 protein: CASSPAPAYEQYF
CDR3 DNA: TGTGCCAGCAGCCCGGCTCCGGCCTACGAGCAGTACTTC

J gene: TRBJ2-1
clone size: -
D gene: -
V gene: TRBV29-1
CDR3 protein: CSVELSGAYNEQFF
CDR3 DNA: TGCAGCGTTGAATTGAGCGGAGCCTACAATGAGCAGTTCTTC

J gene: TRBJ1-2
clone size: -
D gene: TRBD1
V gene: TRBV12-3/TRBV12-4
CDR3 protein: CASVRTGGRSGYTF
CDR3 DNA: TGTGCCAGCGTTCGGACAGGGGGCCGCTCTGGCTACACCTTC

J gene: TRBJ1-1
clone size: few
D gene: -
V gene: TRBV6-2/TRBV6-3
CDR3 protein: CASSYSRVVMNTEAFF
CDR3 DNA: TGTGCCAGCAGTTACTCGAGGGTAGTAATGAACACTGAAGCTTTCTTT

J gene: TRBJ2-1
clone size: many
D gene: -
V gene: TRBV4-2
CDR3 protein: CASSQDQGSNEQFF
CDR3 DNA: TGTGCCAGCAGCCAAGATCAGGGGTCAAATGAGCAGTTCTTC

J gene: TRBJ2-5
clone size: -
D gene: -
V gene: TRBV3-1
CDR3 protein: CASSRSLAQQETQYF
CDR3 DNA: TGTGCCAGCAGCCGTAGCCTAGCGCAACAAGAGACCCAGTACTTC

J gene: TRBJ2-5
clone size: few
D gene: -
V gene: TRBV7-2
CDR3 protein: CASSLGREVKTQYF
CDR3 DNA: TGTGCCAGCAGCTTAGGCAGGGAGGTCAAGACCCAGTACTTC

J gene: TRBJ2-3
clone size: -
D gene: -
V gene: TRBV30
CDR3 protein: CAWSVWGPTDTQYF
CDR3 DNA: TGTGCCTGGAGTGTATGGGGGCCGACAGATACGCAGTATTTT

J gene: TRBJ1-5
clone size: -
D gene: -
V gene: TRBV6-1
CDR3 protein: CASSEPRADQPQHF
CDR3 DNA: TGTGCCAGCAGTGAGCCGAGGGCGGATCAGCCCCAGCATTTT

J gene: TRBJ2-3
clone size: -
D gene: -
V gene: TRBV20-1
CDR3 protein: CASPQKRPGTDTQYF
CDR3 DNA: TGCGCCTCCCCCCAAAAGCGACCCGGCACAGATACGCAGTATTTT

J gene: TRBJ1-2
clone size: many
D gene: -
V gene: TRBV7-2
CDR3 protein: CASSLHLGNYGYTF
CDR3 DNA: TGTGCCAGCAGCCTGCACCTTGGGAACTATGGCTACACCTTC

J gene: TRBJ2-1
clone size: few
D gene: TRBD2
V gene: TRBV11-2
CDR3 protein: CASSLDRVGGGGREFF
CDR3 DNA: TGTGCCAGCAGCTTAGACAGAGTCGGGGGGGGTGGACGTGAGTTCTTC